A single sample gave rise to the 19 T cell receptor beta chains below, sequenced in a study of CD8 T cells in Susac syndrome. RNA amounts of about 0.5 to 1 ug underwent reverse transcription with random hexamers. TCRdb reprocessed the immunoSEQ multiplex PCR reads via MiXCR and lists one record per CDR3 protein. The sample has some 180,000 distinct CDR3 sequences; over 85% are singletons. Sequencing used CD4+ T cells from PBMCs. The receptors here all came from a human donor in good health.

In DNA, the CDR3 is TGCAGCGTTGAAAAGGACATGGGAAACACTGAAGCTTTCTTT. Encoded protein: CSVEKDMGNTEAFF. The chain uses TRBV29-1 and TRBJ1-1, with D possibly TRBD1 on 5 matching bases. Per germline, CDR1 SQVTM and CDR2 ANQGSEA. The ends were cut back, 2 bases at V and 2 bases at J, with 12 bases in the middle. The CDR3 has 14 amino acids. The whole variable domain, filled in from reference TRBV29-1 and TRBJ1-1, reads SAVISQKPSRDICQRGTSLTIQCQVDSQVTMMFWYRQQPGQSLTLIATANQGSEATYESGFVIDKFPISRPNLTFSTLTVSNMSPEDSSIYLCSVEKDMGNTEAFFGQGTRLTVV.

The chain employs TRBV5-1 and TRBJ2-7; D tentatively fits TRBD1 or TRBD2 (5 bases each). CDR1 is SGHRS, CDR2 YFSETQ, per germline. The V gene lost 3 bases and the J gene lost 4 bases, with 17 bases spanning the gap. CDR3 size: 15 residues. CDR3 sequence (DNA): TGCGCCAGCAGCTCCCTAGGGACGACTTCGTACGAGCAGTACTTC. Translated, it gives CASSSLGTTSYEQYF.

The rearrangement links TRBV15 to TRBJ1-2; D remains unclear. This CDR3 comprises 13 residues. Trimming stripped 5 bases from V and 6 bases from J, with 13 bases between. CDR1 LNHNV and CDR2 YYDKDF come from the germline V gene (reference sequence). CDR3 bases: TGTGCCACCAGCCCCGGGGAGGCCCATGGCTACACCTTC. Encoded protein: CATSPGEAHGYTF.

This chain uses TRBV30 with TRBJ1-2; D gene uncertain. CDR1 is GTSNPN, CDR2 SVGIG, per germline (reference sequence). V was clipped by 0 bases and J by 10 bases, with 12 bases between them. CDR3 length: 12 amino acids. DNA for the CDR3: TGTGCCTGGAGTGTACGTGAGAGGAACTACACCTTC. Amino acids: CAWSVRERNYTF.

The chain couples TRBV6-6 to TRBJ2-7; a possible D gene is TRBD1 (6 bases). Germline CDR1 is MNHNY and CDR2 is SVGAGI (reference sequence). Trimming removed 5 bases from V and 3 bases from J, with 14 bases in between. The CDR3 is 14 residues long. CDR3 DNA sequence: TGTGCCAGCAGTCCCCCCGGGACAATCTACGAGCAGTACTTC. It translates to CASSPPGTIYEQYF.

CDR3 coding DNA: TGTGCCAGCAGTTTCGTCCACCGCGGGGGTGAGCAGTTCTTC. Its translation is CASSFVHRGGEQFF. The genes are TRBV28 and TRBJ2-1; 7 positions match TRBD2. This CDR3 spans 14 amino acids. Germline V gene sequence: CDR1 MDHEN, CDR2 SYDVKM. V lost 3 bases to trimming and J lost 9 bases; unmatched junction nucleotides: 8.

In DNA form, the CDR3 reads TGCAGCGTTGGCCAGCACAGCTCCTACAATGAGCAGTTCTTC. Translation gives CSVGQHSSYNEQFF. This chain connects TRBV29-1 to TRBJ2-1, with D unclear. Trimming took 4 bases from V and 0 from J, leaving 10 bases between them. CDR3 length equals 14 residues. Per germline, CDR1 SQVTM and CDR2 ANQGSEA.

The V gene is TRBV7-9, the J gene TRBJ1-2, with 7 bases that match TRBD1. Trimming cost V 5 bases and J 7 bases; bases outside gene matches: 7. CDR3 size: 13 residues. Germline V gene lookup returns CDR1 SEHNR and CDR2 FQNEAQ (reference sequence). The CDR3 region has the DNA TGTGCCAGCAGCCCTGGGACAGCCCTTGGCTACACCTTC. Protein sequence: CASSPGTALGYTF.

The V gene is TRBV19, the J gene TRBJ1-2; a weak D match, TRBD1 (5 bases). Germline loops: CDR1 LNHDA, CDR2 SQIVND (reference sequence). This CDR3 region has 12 residues. With 7 bases removed from V and 4 bases from J, the gap between germline ends came to 10 bases. CDR3 DNA sequence: TGTGCCAGTAAGGACACATCCTATGGCTACACCTTC. Translating it yields CASKDTSYGYTF. Full variable domain (rest looked up from reference TRBV19 and TRBJ1-2): DGGITQSPKYLFRKEGQNVTLSCEQNLNHDAMYWYRQDPGQGLRLIYYSQIVNDFQKGDIAEGYSVSREKKESFPLTVTSAQKNPTAFYLCASKDTSYGYTFGSGTRLTVV.

The chain is built from TRBV19 and TRBJ2-3; perhaps TRBD2 as D (6 bases). CDR3 length equals 13 residues. Germline CDR1 LNHDA, CDR2 SQIVND (reference sequence). Trimming shortened V by 3 bases and J by 5 bases, and 9 bases separated the two germline ends. CDR3 in DNA: TGTGCCAGTAGTATTGGGAGGAGAGATACGCAGTATTTT. Its protein product is CASSIGRRDTQYF.

The genes are TRBV29-1 and TRBJ1-5, with D maybe TRBD1 (6 bases). The CDR3 totals 15 residues. CDR1 is SQVTM and CDR2 is ANQGSEA in the germline V gene. Trimming shortened V by 4 bases and J by 7 bases, and 20 bases separated the two germline ends. DNA of the CDR3: TGCAGCGTTGGTGGCTCTCCGGGGGCAGGGCAGCCCCAGCATTTT. It codes for CSVGGSPGAGQPQHF.

V is TRBV5-1 and J is TRBJ1-2; 11 bases agree with TRBD1. The V gene's germline CDR1 is SGHRS and CDR2 YFSETQ. The CDR3 extends over 14 amino acids. V was pared by 6 bases and J by 8 bases, with 9 bases of the junction left unmatched. This CDR3 reads CASTIGTGGYGYTF. CDR3 sequence (DNA): TGCGCCAGCACGATTGGGACAGGGGGTTACGGCTACACCTTC.

This clonotype appeared once. V is TRBV12-3 or TRBV12-4 and J is TRBJ2-1; 13 positions match TRBD2. This CDR3 contains 15 residues. V gave up 6 bases and J gave up 9 bases; unmatched junction bases: 8. This chain's CDR3 is CASSPGLAGVSEQFF. CDR3 DNA: TGTGCCAGCAGCCCCGGACTAGCGGGAGTATCTGAGCAGTTCTTC.

The rearrangement joins TRBV15 to TRBJ1-5; tentative D call: TRBD1 (5 bases). The CDR3 is 15 amino acids. Trimming shortened V by 1 base and J by 7 bases, and 14 bases separated the two germline ends. The V gene's germline CDR1 is LNHNV and CDR2 YYDKDF (reference sequence). Here the CDR3 reads CATSRVAGVPQPQHF. As DNA, the CDR3 is TGTGCCACCAGCAGAGTTGCGGGGGTCCCGCAGCCCCAGCATTTT.

V usage is TRBV6-2 or TRBV6-3 and J usage is TRBJ1-4, with D uncertain. This CDR3 region has 12 residues. Germline V gene data show CDR1 as MNHEY and CDR2 as SVGEGT. V gave up 0 bases and J gave up 8 bases, with 4 bases separating them. This chain's CDR3 is CASSYSTEKLFF. The CDR3 DNA follows: TGTGCCAGCAGTTACTCGACAGAAAAACTGTTTTTT.

This chain links TRBV19 with TRBJ2-1, with D hard to call. From germline, CDR1 is LNHDA and CDR2 SQIVND (reference sequence). The CDR3 has 10 residues. Trimming pared 8 bases from V and 6 bases from J, leaving 5 bases between. The CDR3 protein is CASGPNEQFF. The CDR3, as DNA: TGTGCCAGTGGCCCCAATGAGCAGTTCTTC.

The chain has TRBV25-1 and TRBJ2-1, with 14 bases fitting TRBD2. The CDR3 covers 16 residues. Germline CDR1 is MGHDK and CDR2 is SYGVNS. Trimming took 2 bases from V and 7 from J; bases not matched to a gene: 4. CDR3 nucleotide sequence: TGTGCCAGCAGTGAAACCGGGACTAGCGGGAGAAATGAGCAGTTCTTC. Residues: CASSETGTSGRNEQFF. Filled out from reference TRBV25-1 and TRBJ2-1, the complete variable domain reads EADIYQTPRYLVIGTGKKITLECSQTMGHDKMYWYQQDPGMELHLIHYSYGVNSTEKGDLSSESTVSRIRTEHFPLTLESARPSHTSQYLCASSETGTSGRNEQFFGPGTRLTVL.

The chain is built from TRBV7-9 and TRBJ2-5; no definite D call. V lost 5 bases, J lost 5 bases, and 9 bases lay in between. The CDR3 contains 12 residues. Germline assignment: CDR1 SEHNR and CDR2 FQNEAQ (reference sequence). Written as DNA, the CDR3 is TGTGCCAGCAGCCTCAGCTTCGAGACCCAGTACTTC. Its translation: CASSLSFETQYF.

The V call is TRBV11-2, the J call TRBJ2-5; D remains ambiguous. The V and J ends lost 5 bases and 4 bases respectively, with 14 bases between them. Germline lookup yields CDR1 SGHAT and CDR2 FQNNGV. CDR3 size: 14 residues. The CDR3 here is CASSLHRALETQYF. The CDR3 bases are TGTGCCAGCAGCCTCCACCGGGCTCTAGAGACCCAGTACTTC. Full variable domain (missing parts from reference TRBV11-2 and TRBJ2-5): EAGVAQSPRYKIIEKRQSVAFWCNPISGHATLYWYQQILGQGPKLLIQFQNNGVVDDSQLPKDRFSAERLKGVDSTLKIQPAKLEDSAVYLCASSLHRALETQYFGPGTRLLVL.